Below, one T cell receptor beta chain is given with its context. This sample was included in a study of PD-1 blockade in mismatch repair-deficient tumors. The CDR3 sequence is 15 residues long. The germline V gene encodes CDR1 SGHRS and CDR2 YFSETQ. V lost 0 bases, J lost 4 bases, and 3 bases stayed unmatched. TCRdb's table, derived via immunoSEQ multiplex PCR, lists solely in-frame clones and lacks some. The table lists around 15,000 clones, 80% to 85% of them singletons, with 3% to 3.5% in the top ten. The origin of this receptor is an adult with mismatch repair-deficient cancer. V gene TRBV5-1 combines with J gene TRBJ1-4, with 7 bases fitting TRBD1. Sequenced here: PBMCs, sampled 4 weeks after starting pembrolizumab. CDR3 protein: CASSLAGQFNEKLFF. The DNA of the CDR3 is TGCGCCAGCAGCTTGGCGGGACAGTTTAATGAAAAACTGTTTTTT.